This TCR beta chain was captured in a study of blood T cell repertoires in COVID-19. The germline V gene encodes CDR1 SGHRS and CDR2 YFSETQ. CDR3 length: 12 amino acids. Trimming cost V 5 bases and J 5 bases, with 7 bases left between them. Profiling relied on immunoSEQ multiplex PCR, and the TCRdb table lists in-frame clones only, not all of them. The data hold about 100,000 clones, with around 87% observed a single time. V usage is TRBV5-1 and J usage is TRBJ2-2, with D possibly matching TRBD1 (6 bases). The clonotype was recovered from a woman in her twenties or thirties with acute or convalescent COVID-19. Specimen: peripheral blood. This chain's CDR3 is CASRRGTGELFF. The CDR3 DNA follows: TGCGCCAGCAGAAGGGGGACCGGGGAGCTGTTTTTT.